This T cell receptor (beta chain) was observed in a study of neurological immune-mediated disorders (dated by TCRdb to the late 2010s). In terms of the full investigation: The study compared peripheral blood TCR-beta repertoires of HTLV-I-associated myelopathy (HAM/TSP) patients, multiple sclerosis patients and healthy controls using UMI-based sequencing. The roughly 110 TCR-beta libraries included longitudinal samples, technical triplicates and paired sorted CD4+ and CD8+ T-cell subsets alongside PBMC samples. The cohort included about 70 subjects: about 15 with HAM/TSP, some 34 with multiple sclerosis, and 20 or so healthy controls. Overall study outcomes, separate from this receptor: TCR clonal expansion was highest in HAM/TSP patients and lowest in MS patients, with MS patients falling below even healthy controls. Expanded clones from different subjects shared no identical CDR3 amino acid sequences, which suggests that TCR-beta repertoires were private in all groups.

The CDR3 sequence holds 15 residues, the cysteine and phenylalanine included. Left in the record is the CDR3 DNA by itself, 45 bases read in frame from the first base. V was cut back by 0 bases and J by 7 bases, leaving a gap of 13 bases between them. CDR1 and CDR2 were assigned from the germline V gene (reference sequence) as MNHEY and SMNVEV. cDNA was synthesized by template-switch 5'RACE using a primer carrying a 10-nucleotide random unique molecular identifier by which each TCR transcript was tagged. Over 200 million TCR-beta sequences, covering 15-18 subjects, were produced in each sequencing run. The RNeasy kit was used to extract total RNA. TCR-beta VDJ regions were amplified with primers for the TCR constant region and the 5'RACE anchor, using the KAPA Real-time Library Amplification kit. Sample indexes and Illumina adaptors were added in a first PCR, and a second PCR then increased library yield. After Ampure bead purification, the roughly 650 bp TCR product was size-selected on a 2% E-gel SizeSelection system. Before pooling, library quality was checked on a Bioanalyzer, concentration was measured with Qubit, and libraries were quantified with the Kapa Library Quantification kit. Paired-end 2 x 150 bp sequencing of the libraries was performed on an Illumina HiSeq 2500. To increase sequence diversity, about 23-32% phiX was spiked into each library pool. Per the authors' processing: Quality-filtered reads were processed with the UMI-based MiGEC pipeline, which removed over 75% of raw TCR sequences during error correction. VDJ genes were aligned to IMGT germline references, and clonotypes were defined by unique CDR3 amino acid sequence plus V-J genes. Clonal expansion, Shannon diversity and CDR3 relatedness (CalcPairwiseDistances, ClusterSamples) were evaluated with VDJtools, and phylogenetic trees were built with CLCbio workbench. Using coefficient-of-variation modelling across technical triplicates, the study counted a clone as expanded if it had at least 8 unique UMIs. TCRdb reanalyzed the raw reads on its own, using fastp at Q25 for trimming and MiXCR for clone calling, and kept in-frame beta chains. CDR3 protein sequences are deduplicated, and each keeps its most common genes and DNA. These V and J calls derive from TCRdb rather than the authors' analysis. The sample table lists approximately 23,000 distinct CDR3 sequences, less than 11% of them with a count of one. The ten largest clonotypes hold 20% to 25% of the sample.

For the unsorted PBMC libraries, 2 million PBMCs were stored in RNAlater at -80 degrees C until RNA extraction and were used to generate the libraries. Peripheral blood was subjected to Ficoll-Hypaque density gradient centrifugation to isolate PBMCs, which were then cryopreserved in liquid nitrogen. This clonotype is described as medium-sized (0.01 to 0.1%). What this receptor recognizes is not known. No base quality information exists; no much larger clone differs at one position. Sequenced sample: PBMCs. The chain joins TRBV27 to TRBJ2-4, with the D gene possibly TRBD1 or TRBD2, each one fitting 6 bases. This clonotype was obtained from a woman aged 55-69 years with HTLV-1-associated myelopathy (HAM/TSP). The DNA sequence is as follows: TGTGCCAGCAGTTTATCAGGGGGGCACGGGAACATTCAGTACTTC. Translated, it gives CASSLSGGHGNIQYF.